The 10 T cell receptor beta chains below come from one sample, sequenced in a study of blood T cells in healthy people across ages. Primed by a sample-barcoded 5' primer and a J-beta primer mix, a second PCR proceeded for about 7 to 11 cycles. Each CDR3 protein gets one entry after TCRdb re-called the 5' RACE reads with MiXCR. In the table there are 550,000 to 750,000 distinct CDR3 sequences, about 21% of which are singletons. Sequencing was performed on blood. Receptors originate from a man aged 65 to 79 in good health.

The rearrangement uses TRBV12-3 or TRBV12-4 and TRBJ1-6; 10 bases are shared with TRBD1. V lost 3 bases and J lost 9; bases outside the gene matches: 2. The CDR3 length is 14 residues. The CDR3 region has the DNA TGTGCCAGCAGTTTTCGACAGGGGGCTTCACCCCTCCACTTT. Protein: CASSFRQGASPLHF.

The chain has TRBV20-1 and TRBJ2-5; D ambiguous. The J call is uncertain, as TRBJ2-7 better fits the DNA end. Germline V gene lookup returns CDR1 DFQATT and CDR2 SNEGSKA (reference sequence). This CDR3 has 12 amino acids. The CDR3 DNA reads TGCAGTGCTAGAGGTGGGATCTACGAGCAGTACTTC. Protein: CSARGGIYEQYF.

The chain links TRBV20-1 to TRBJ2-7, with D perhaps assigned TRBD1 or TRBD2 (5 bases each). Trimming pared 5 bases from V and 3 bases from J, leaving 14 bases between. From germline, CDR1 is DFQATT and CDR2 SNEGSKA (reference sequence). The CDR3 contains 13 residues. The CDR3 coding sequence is TGCAGTGCTCCTACGGGACCTGGCTACGAGCAGTACTTC. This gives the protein CSAPTGPGYEQYF.

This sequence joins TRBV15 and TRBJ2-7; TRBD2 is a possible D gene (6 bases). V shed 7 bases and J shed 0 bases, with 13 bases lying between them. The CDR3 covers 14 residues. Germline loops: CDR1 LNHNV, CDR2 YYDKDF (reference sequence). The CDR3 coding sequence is TGTGCCACCAAACCTAGCGCCTACTCCTACGAGCAGTACTTC. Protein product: CATKPSAYSYEQYF.

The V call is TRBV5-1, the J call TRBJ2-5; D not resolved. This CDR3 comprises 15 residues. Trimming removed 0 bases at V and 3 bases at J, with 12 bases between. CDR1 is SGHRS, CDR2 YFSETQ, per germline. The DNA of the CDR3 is TGCGCCAGCAGCTTGGCCGCAGCCCGAAAAGAGACCCAGTACTTC. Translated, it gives CASSLAAARKETQYF.

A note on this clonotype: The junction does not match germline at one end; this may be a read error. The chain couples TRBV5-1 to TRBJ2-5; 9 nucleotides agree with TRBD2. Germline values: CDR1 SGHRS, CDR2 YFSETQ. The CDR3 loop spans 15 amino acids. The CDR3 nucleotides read TGCGCCAGCAGTCCCTTCGGAGCTAGCGGGACCGACCAGAACTTC. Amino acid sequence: CASSPFGASGTDQNF.

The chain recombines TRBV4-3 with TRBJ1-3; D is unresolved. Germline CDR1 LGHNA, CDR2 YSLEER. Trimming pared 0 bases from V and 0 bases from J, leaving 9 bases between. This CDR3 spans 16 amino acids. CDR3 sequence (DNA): TGCGCCAGCAGCCAAGATGCGGCTTACTCTGGAAACACCATATATTTT. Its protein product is CASSQDAAYSGNTIYF.

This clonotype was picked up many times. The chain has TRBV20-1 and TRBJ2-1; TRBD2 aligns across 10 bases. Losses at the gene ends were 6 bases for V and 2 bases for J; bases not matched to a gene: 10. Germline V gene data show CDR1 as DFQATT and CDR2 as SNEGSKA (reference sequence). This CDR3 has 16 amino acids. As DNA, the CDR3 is TGCAGTGCGGAAGGGGCTACTAGCGGGGCCTACAATGAGCAGTTCTTC. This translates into CSAEGATSGAYNEQFF.

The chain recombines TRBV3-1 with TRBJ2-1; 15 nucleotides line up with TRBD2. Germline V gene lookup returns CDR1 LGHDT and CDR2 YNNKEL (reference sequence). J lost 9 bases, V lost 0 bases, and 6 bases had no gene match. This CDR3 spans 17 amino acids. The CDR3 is CASSQDGLAGGPGEQFF. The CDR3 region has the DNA TGTGCCAGCAGCCAAGATGGACTAGCGGGAGGGCCCGGTGAGCAGTTCTTC.

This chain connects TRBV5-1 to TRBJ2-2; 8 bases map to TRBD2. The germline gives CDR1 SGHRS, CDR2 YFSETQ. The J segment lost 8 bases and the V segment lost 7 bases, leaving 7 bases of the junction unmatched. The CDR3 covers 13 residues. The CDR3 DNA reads TGCGCCAGCCGGGGACTAGTAGGTGGGGAGCTGTTTTTT. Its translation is CASRGLVGGELFF.